A single sample is the source of the 7 T cell receptor beta chains below, sequenced in a study of blood T cell repertoires in COVID-19. Sequencing was performed with immunoSEQ multiplex PCR; in TCRdb, only in-frame clones are kept and a portion is missing. This table holds some 320,000 clones, about 91% found once. The sample taken for sequencing was peripheral blood. The origin of the receptors is a woman aged 30 to 39 who had recovered from COVID-19.

The chain has TRBV28 and TRBJ2-6; TRBD1 matches at 7 bases. The CDR3 length is 16 residues. Germline trimming cut 4 bases from V and 0 bases from J; bases unmatched to any gene: 3. Germline CDR1 is MDHEN and CDR2 is SYDVKM. Here the CDR3 reads CASSWGQPSGANVLTF. The CDR3 DNA sequence: TGTGCCAGCAGTTGGGGACAGCCCTCTGGGGCCAACGTCCTGACTTTC. The whole variable domain, filled in from reference TRBV28 and TRBJ2-6, reads DVKVTQSSRYLVKRTGEKVFLECVQDMDHENMFWYRQDPGLGLRLIYFSYDVKMKEKGDIPEGYSVSREKKERFSLILESASTNQTSMYLCASSWGQPSGANVLTFGAGSRLTVL.

This CDR3 is CASSKTDRGPYGYTF. CDR3 bases: TGTGCCAGCAGCAAAACGGACAGGGGACCCTATGGCTACACCTTC. This rearrangement joins TRBV6-5 to TRBJ1-2; 9 positions match TRBD1. Germline CDR1 MNHEY, CDR2 SVGAGI. V lost 6 bases, J lost 4 bases, and 9 bases stayed unmatched. The CDR3 spans 15 residues.

The chain has TRBV19 and TRBJ2-1, with TRBD2 matching 7 bases. From germline, CDR1 is LNHDA and CDR2 SQIVND (reference sequence). CDR3 length: 15 residues. J gave up 5 bases and V 5 bases, and 9 bases lay outside the gene matches. The CDR3 protein is CASSGLGGDHNEQFF. As DNA, the CDR3 is TGTGCCAGTAGTGGACTAGGCGGGGACCACAATGAGCAGTTCTTC.

With respect to this clone: Other DNA sequences from this sample encode an identical CDR3 as well. The CDR3 sequence is CASSPTTGNTGELFF. The CDR3 nucleotides read TGTGCCAGCAGCCCCACGACAGGGAACACCGGGGAGCTGTTTTTT. The J gene is TRBJ2-2, the V gene TRBV7-7; tentatively, D is TRBD1 (6 bases). Per the germline V gene, CDR1 is SSHAT and CDR2 is FNYEAQ (reference sequence). V was pared by 5 bases and J by 1 base, with 11 bases between. The CDR3 has 15 amino acids.

The chain joins TRBV7-9 to TRBJ1-3; 11 bases agree with TRBD1. With 4 bases clipped from V and 7 bases from J, the junction kept 6 bases outside the gene matches. The CDR3 totals 15 residues. CDR1 SEHNR and CDR2 FQNEAQ come from the germline V gene (reference sequence). DNA for the CDR3: TGTGCCAGCAGCTCCACGGGACAGGGGGGGAACACCATATATTTT. Protein product: CASSSTGQGGNTIYF.

This clone was seen only once. The identical CDR3 is also encoded by other nucleotide sequences in the sample. The rearrangement uses TRBV3-1 (or the pseudogene TRBV3-2) and TRBJ1-2; D ambiguous. V gave up 1 base and J gave up 8 bases, with 8 bases separating them. This CDR3 has 12 residues. From germline, CDR1 is LGHDT and CDR2 YNNKEL (reference sequence). CDR3 bases: TGTGCCAGCAGCCAAGGAGCGGGCGGCTACACCTTC. Protein product: CASSQGAGGYTF.

The rearrangement uses TRBV23-1 and TRBJ2-5, with 11 bases matching TRBD2. TRBV23-1 is reported as an ORF; its role is uncertain. V was clipped by 7 bases and J by 2 bases; unmatched bases: 12. The CDR3 length is 17 residues. CDR3 sequence: CASMGTSGDFDQETQYF. The DNA of the CDR3 is TGCGCCAGCATGGGGACTAGCGGAGACTTTGATCAAGAGACCCAGTACTTC.